The present TCR beta chain was sequenced within a study of blood T cell repertoires in COVID-19. Background on the study: Sites in the United States, Italy and Spain provided acute and convalescent COVID-19 samples.

Libraries were prepared by immunoSEQ multiplex PCR; TCRdb keeps only in-frame clonotypes and omits some of them. The repertoire holds over 250,000 clones, with over 80% as singletons. V shed 0 bases and J shed 4 bases, with 18 bases lying between them. Germline V gene lookup returns CDR1 GTSNPN and CDR2 SVGIG (reference sequence). The CDR3 runs 16 residues. Sequencing used peripheral blood. The gene calls are TRBV30 and TRBJ1-1; a weak D match, TRBD1 (6 bases). This TCR derives from a woman aged 45-59 years with COVID-19, enrolled during active disease. The CDR3 protein is CAWSVPFGGLGTEAFF. The CDR3 bases are TGTGCCTGGAGTGTACCTTTCGGGGGGCTGGGCACTGAAGCTTTCTTT.